The entry below gives a single T cell receptor (beta chain) sequence along with its context. These data belong to a study of T cells after somatic rescue of genetic block. V shed 3 bases, J shed 4 bases, and the junction held 8 bases outside the gene matches. The CDR3 runs to 15 residues. CDR1 and CDR2 from the germline V gene are SGHVS and FQNEAQ. Assay: immunoSEQ multiplex PCR; the TCRdb copy retains only in-frame clones and omits some. Here the sample spans around 14,000 clones, roughly 70% being singletons. V usage is TRBV7-8 and J usage is TRBJ2-5, with 7 bases identical to TRBD2. The TCR originated in a man aged 18 to 30. The sequenced sample consisted of peripheral blood mononuclear cells (PBMCs). CDR3 sequence (DNA): TGTGCCAGCAGCTTCAGGGTTAGGGAGGGAGAGACCCAGTACTTC. Its translation: CASSFRVREGETQYF.